This T cell receptor (beta chain) came from a study of T-cell memory formation after mild COVID-19. Study findings and constraints: Some clones that responded were present in memory (sampled pre-infection), which suggests cross-reactive memory joined. The study found balanced CD4/CD8 in clones contracting day 15 to 85 and a CD4+ lean in later expanders.

This clonotype showed up just a few times. Its antigen is currently unknown. The germline CDR1 and CDR2 sequences are MGHRA and YSYEKL. The CDR3 runs to 13 residues. Trimming shortened V by 1 base and J by 14 bases, and 16 bases separated the two germline ends. The authors produced TCR alpha and TCR beta cDNA libraries with sample barcodes and UMIs by 5'RACE using constant-segment primers. MiXCR, applied by TCRdb to the 5' RACE reads, yields one record per CDR3 protein. The sample has roughly 250,000 distinct CDR3 sequences, approximately 15% seen once. This clonotype was obtained from a young man who had mild COVID-19 (a few samples of this study predate the infection). Cell type and time point are not known. The chain uses TRBV4-1 and TRBJ2-3, with TRBD2 as a possible D gene (7 bases). The sequencing input was PBMCs or a T cell subset sorted from them (not recorded which). The CDR3, as DNA: TGCGCCAGCAGCCAAGGGCATGGGGGGGCCAGGTATTTT. Translating gives CASSQGHGGARYF.